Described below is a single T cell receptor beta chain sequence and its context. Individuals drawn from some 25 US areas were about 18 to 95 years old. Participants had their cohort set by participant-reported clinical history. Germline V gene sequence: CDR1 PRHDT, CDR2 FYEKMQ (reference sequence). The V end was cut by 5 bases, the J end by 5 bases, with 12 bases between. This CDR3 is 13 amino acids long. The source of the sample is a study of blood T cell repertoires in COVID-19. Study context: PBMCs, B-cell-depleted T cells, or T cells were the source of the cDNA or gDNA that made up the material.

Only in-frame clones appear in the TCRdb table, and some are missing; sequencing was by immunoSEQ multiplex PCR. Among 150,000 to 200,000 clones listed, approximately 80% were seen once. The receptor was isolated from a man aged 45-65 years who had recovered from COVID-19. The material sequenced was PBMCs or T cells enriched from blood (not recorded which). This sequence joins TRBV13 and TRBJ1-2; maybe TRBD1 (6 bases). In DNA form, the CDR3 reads TGTGCCAGCAGCCCGGGACACCGATATGGCTACACCTTC. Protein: CASSPGHRYGYTF.